This T cell receptor beta chain was recorded in a study of tissue T cells after allogeneic stem cell transplantation. Study findings and constraints: Limitations included a small, clinically heterogeneous cohort and limited sampling depth.

TCRdb's copy holds only in-frame clones and misses some; the assay was immunoSEQ multiplex PCR. The repertoire includes approximately 4,500 clones, under 50% of them detected once, and roughly a sixth sits in the top ten. There are 12 residues in the CDR3. V was shortened by 3 bases and J by 6 bases, with 7 bases between the two germline ends. Germline loops: CDR1 MNHDT, CDR2 YYDKIL. Time point here: mouse harvest day 14 after allogeneic transplant. Mouse grafts combined 10^7 T-cell-depleted bone marrow cells with 10^6 splenic CD5+ T cells. Mice had MHC-mismatched B6 into BALB/c GVHD, sampled day 7 or 14. This clone came up a few times. What it recognizes is unknown. Gene labels here are mouse ones. The DNA ends 1 residue before the CDR3 does, and the rest of the CDR3 is filled in from the germline J gene.

This chain uses TRBV17 with TRBJ2-5; D gene uncertain. Sequenced material: gut tissue. The clonotype comes from a female BALB/c mouse given C57BL/6 T cells with graft-versus-host disease after an allogeneic hematopoietic cell transplant. Partial CDR3 DNA: TGTGCTAGCAGTAGTCTGAGGGACACCCAGTAC. Translated: CASSSLRDTQY. The CDR3, in full, reads CASSSLRDTQYF.